The 29 T cell receptor beta chains listed next were all sequenced from one sample in a study of CD8+ T cells in alopecia areata. RNA was isolated and reverse transcribed to cDNA, the sequencing template. Only in-frame clones appear in the TCRdb table, and some are missing; sequencing was by immunoSEQ multiplex PCR. The sample includes 110,000 to 150,000 clones, approximately 49% of them seen just once. The sequencing used CD4+ T cells sorted from blood, collected at week 0. The origin of the receptors is a human donor with alopecia areata.

The rearrangement links TRBV30 to TRBJ2-3, with D hard to call. V was trimmed by 2 bases and J by 5 bases, leaving 5 bases between them. In germline, CDR1 is GTSNPN, CDR2 SVGIG (reference sequence). The CDR3 runs 11 residues. The CDR3 here is CAWSRKDTQYF. The CDR3 nucleotides are TGTGCCTGGAGTCGAAAAGATACGCAGTATTTT.

The chain has TRBV29-1 and TRBJ1-2; 10 bases fit TRBD1. Germline V gene sequence: CDR1 SQVTM, CDR2 ANQGSEA. The CDR3 covers 13 residues. Trimming cost V 5 bases and J 4 bases; bases outside gene matches: 4. The CDR3 DNA follows: TGCAGCGTTTCGGACAGGGGGGGCTATGGCTACACCTTC. The encoded protein is CSVSDRGGYGYTF.

V is TRBV2 and J is TRBJ1-5; D perhaps matches TRBD1 (6 bases). V lost 8 bases and J lost 4, with 15 bases in between. The CDR3 is made up of 14 amino acids. Germline CDR1 is SNHLY and CDR2 is FYNNEI. CDR3 bases: TGTGCCAGCGGAGCTATTACAGGGAATCAGCCCCAGCATTTT. Protein product: CASGAITGNQPQHF.

The chain is built from TRBV4-2 and TRBJ2-5; D might be TRBD2 (6 bases). Per germline, CDR1 LGHNA and CDR2 YNFKEQ. V lost 1 base and J 5 bases, leaving 20 bases between the germline ends. There are 17 residues in the CDR3. This CDR3 is CASSQAGLIPDRETQYF. The CDR3 DNA reads TGTGCCAGCAGCCAAGCCGGACTAATACCGGATCGCGAGACCCAGTACTTC.

The table lists this clone with a count of one. The chain employs TRBV9 and TRBJ2-2; D call uncertain. Germline CDR1 and CDR2: SGDLS and YYNGEE. This CDR3 contains 15 residues. Trimming shortened V by 2 bases and J by 4 bases, and 12 bases separated the two germline ends. The CDR3 DNA reads TGTGCCAGCAGCGTGACCTACCCGGGCACCGGGGAGCTGTTTTTT. Protein: CASSVTYPGTGELFF.

This rearrangement joins TRBV5-6 to TRBJ2-2; 9 bases match TRBD1. Trimming cost V 0 bases and J 3 bases; bases outside gene matches: 3. CDR3 length equals 16 residues. Germline CDR1 is SGHDT and CDR2 is YYEEEE. CDR3 DNA: TGTGCCAGCAGCTTGGTTGGACAGGGGTACACCGGGGAGCTGTTTTTT. Its protein is CASSLVGQGYTGELFF.

This clone was seen only a few times. The V call is TRBV30, the J call TRBJ2-5; 8 bases agree with TRBD2. Germline V gene sequence: CDR1 GTSNPN, CDR2 SVGIG (reference sequence). This CDR3 spans 14 amino acids. The V segment lost 3 bases and the J segment 1 base; nucleotides outside the gene matches: 4. The CDR3 here is CAWSVSGAQETQYF. The CDR3 coding sequence is TGTGCCTGGAGCGTTAGCGGGGCCCAAGAGACCCAGTACTTC.

This clone has only a few counts. The chain links TRBV2 to TRBJ2-1, with TRBD2 matching 10 bases. CDR1 SNHLY and CDR2 FYNNEI come from the germline V gene. V lost 2 bases, J lost 10 bases, and 5 bases stayed unmatched. CDR3 length equals 14 residues. The CDR3 bases are TGTGCCAGCAGTGAACTGTCTAGCGGGGGAGAGCAGTTCTTC. Amino acids: CASSELSSGGEQFF.

V usage is TRBV7-9 and J usage is TRBJ2-2, with D tentatively TRBD2 (6 bases). The CDR3 sequence is 15 residues long. V lost 5 bases and J lost 0, with 10 bases in between. The germline V gene encodes CDR1 SEHNR and CDR2 FQNEAQ (reference sequence). Here the CDR3 reads CASSPRGSNTGELFF. The DNA of the CDR3 is TGTGCCAGCAGCCCCCGGGGGTCGAACACCGGGGAGCTGTTTTTT.

The chain joins TRBV9 to TRBJ2-1; 9 nucleotides agree with TRBD1. The germline gives CDR1 SGDLS, CDR2 YYNGEE. The trim removed 4 bases at V and 5 bases at J, leaving 10 bases unmatched. CDR3 length: 16 residues. CDR3: CASSPTGGGTHNEQFF. Here the CDR3 DNA reads TGTGCCAGCAGCCCGACAGGGGGTGGAACCCACAATGAGCAGTTCTTC.

In this sample, this clone turned up a few times. The chain has TRBV29-1 and TRBJ1-1; TRBD1 might be the D (5 bases). This CDR3 region has 13 residues. Trimming took off 6 bases at V and 5 bases at J, with 16 bases between the two ends. From germline, CDR1 is SQVTM and CDR2 ANQGSEA. The CDR3 DNA reads as TGCAGCGTGACCCGGGGCGCGGGGACTGAAGCTTTCTTT. Its translation is CSVTRGAGTEAFF.

The gene calls are TRBV15 and TRBJ1-5, with D hard to call. V was cut by 0 bases and J by 3 bases, with 6 bases left in between. CDR1 and CDR2 from the germline V gene are LNHNV and YYDKDF (reference sequence). The CDR3 covers 14 residues. CDR3 residues: CATSRDSNNQPQHF. The CDR3 nucleotides are TGTGCCACCAGCAGAGACAGCAACAATCAGCCCCAGCATTTT.

The chain uses TRBV2 and TRBJ2-7; TRBD2 aligns across 7 bases. The CDR3 contains 12 residues. Germline V gene lookup returns CDR1 SNHLY and CDR2 FYNNEI. The trim removed 4 bases at V and 6 bases at J, leaving 3 bases unmatched. The CDR3 coding sequence is TGTGCCAGCAGTGGTACTAGCGTCGAGCAGTACTTC. Protein product: CASSGTSVEQYF.

A note on this clone: No DNA is shown, since the ends of the CDR3 on it are uncertain; the CDR3 is the one TCRdb lists. CDR3 residues: CASRPVGTGSSRF. The gene calls are TRBV27 and TRBJ1-2; TRBD1 is the table's D call and was not checked against the DNA. Germline values: CDR1 MNHEY, CDR2 SMNVEV (reference sequence). The CDR3 sequence runs 13 residues, both termini included.

The chain couples TRBV29-1 to TRBJ2-3; D perhaps matches TRBD2 (6 bases). CDR3 length: 13 amino acids. V shed 4 bases and J shed 1 base, with 9 bases lying between them. Germline CDR1 SQVTM, CDR2 ANQGSEA. The CDR3 bases are TGCAGCGTTGGGCCTAGCGGCACAGATACGCAGTATTTT. It specifies CSVGPSGTDTQYF.

The chain uses TRBV18 and TRBJ1-1; unclear D gene. CDR1 KGHSH and CDR2 LQKENI come from the germline V gene. The CDR3 length is 14 residues. V gave up 2 bases and J gave up 0 bases, with 7 bases separating them. CDR3 in amino acids: CASSPTRLNTEAFF. DNA for the CDR3: TGTGCCAGCTCACCAACTCGGTTGAACACTGAAGCTTTCTTT. Together with reference TRBV18 and TRBJ1-1, the CDR3 gives the full variable domain: NAGVMQNPRHLVRRRGQEARLRCSPMKGHSHVYWYRQLPEEGLKFMVYLQKENIIDESGMPKERFSAEFPKEGPSILRIQQVVRGDSAAYFCASSPTRLNTEAFFGQGTRLTVV.

This clone was seen more than once but under ten times. The chain carries TRBV7-2 and TRBJ2-2, with no clear D. Germline assignment: CDR1 SGHTA and CDR2 FQGNSA. This CDR3 spans 12 amino acids. V lost 5 bases and J 6 bases, leaving 7 bases between the germline ends. The CDR3 DNA reads as TGTGCCAGCAGCACTCTAGCCGGGGAGCTGTTTTTT. The encoded protein is CASSTLAGELFF.

V usage is TRBV29-1 and J usage is TRBJ2-1; D is unresolved. V lost 2 bases to trimming and J lost 5 bases, with 13 bases between them. Germline loops: CDR1 SQVTM, CDR2 ANQGSEA. CDR3 length equals 14 residues. The CDR3 sequence is CSVEKGWSNNEQFF. CDR3 DNA sequence: TGCAGCGTTGAAAAAGGGTGGAGCAACAATGAGCAGTTCTTC.

The gene calls are TRBV15 and TRBJ2-3; 8 bases fit TRBD2. CDR1 is LNHNV and CDR2 is YYDKDF in the germline V gene (reference sequence). V shed 5 bases and J 0 bases; nucleotides not matched to a gene: 10. This CDR3 is built from 17 residues. The CDR3 sequence is CATSQSPTSGSTDTQYF. In DNA, the CDR3 is TGTGCCACCAGCCAGAGCCCTACTAGCGGCAGCACAGATACGCAGTATTTT. Full variable domain (missing parts from reference TRBV15 and TRBJ2-3): DAMVIQNPRYQVTQFGKPVTLSCSQTLNHNVMYWYQQKSSQAPKLLFHYYDKDFNNEADTPDNFQSRRPNTSFCFLDIRSPGLGDTAMYLCATSQSPTSGSTDTQYFGPGTRLTVL.

V is TRBV5-1 and J is TRBJ2-2; D is undetermined. Germline assignment: CDR1 SGHRS and CDR2 YFSETQ. V was shortened by 0 bases and J by 5 bases, with 5 bases between the two germline ends. This CDR3 is built from 13 residues. CDR3 loop: CASSLGTTGELFF. The CDR3 nucleotides read TGCGCCAGCAGCTTGGGAACTACCGGGGAGCTGTTTTTT.

V gene TRBV29-1 combines with J gene TRBJ1-4; 8 bases map to TRBD1. CDR1 is SQVTM, CDR2 ANQGSEA, per germline. The CDR3 sequence is 16 residues long. V trimming: 1 base; J trimming: 8 bases; junction bases outside the gene matches: 12. This CDR3 is CSVEGPTGDEGEKLFF. DNA of the CDR3: TGCAGCGTTGAAGGCCCGACAGGGGATGAGGGAGAAAAACTGTTTTTT.

The chain joins TRBV5-6 to TRBJ2-7; D gene uncertain. The CDR3 is 13 residues long. The V end lost 1 base, the J end lost 5 bases, and 10 bases lay between the germline ends. Looked up from germline, CDR1 is SGHDT and CDR2 is YYEEEE. The CDR3 loop is CASSLSVGNEQYF. Here the CDR3 DNA reads TGTGCCAGCAGCTTGTCGGTAGGGAACGAGCAGTACTTC.

The rearrangement links TRBV30 to TRBJ2-2, with 12 bases matching TRBD2. The CDR3 runs to 15 residues. V lost 3 bases, J lost 4 bases, and 3 bases stayed unmatched. Germline V CDR1 and CDR2: GTSNPN, SVGIG (reference sequence). CDR3 nucleotide sequence: TGTGCCTGGAGCCCTAGCGGGAGGGCCACCGGGGAGCTGTTTTTT. Translation: CAWSPSGRATGELFF.

The chain employs TRBV29-1 and TRBJ2-4, with D perhaps being TRBD1 or TRBD2 (5 bases each). With 5 bases removed from V and 7 bases from J, the gap between germline ends came to 12 bases. This CDR3 contains 12 residues. CDR1 is SQVTM, CDR2 ANQGSEA, per germline. CDR3 sequence: CSVPPEGNIQYF. As DNA, the CDR3 is TGCAGCGTTCCTCCAGAGGGGAACATTCAGTACTTC.

The rearrangement links TRBV2 to TRBJ1-2; D perhaps matches TRBD1 (5 bases). Trimming removed 6 bases at V and 4 bases at J, with 18 bases between. The CDR3 sequence is 15 residues long. Germline assignment: CDR1 SNHLY and CDR2 FYNNEI. CDR3 residues: CASRGDGSVAYGYTF. The DNA of the CDR3 is TGTGCCAGCAGGGGGGATGGGTCGGTAGCCTATGGCTACACCTTC.

V gene TRBV30 combines with J gene TRBJ1-5; perhaps TRBD1 as D (6 bases). The length of the CDR3 is 13 residues. Trimming took 3 bases from V and 5 from J, leaving 11 bases between them. In germline, CDR1 is GTSNPN, CDR2 SVGIG (reference sequence). CDR3 in amino acids: CAWSDRLHQPQHF. CDR3 bases: TGTGCCTGGAGCGACAGGTTACATCAGCCCCAGCATTTT.

There are a few counts of this clone. The chain has TRBV29-1 and TRBJ2-3; D is possibly TRBD2 (5 bases). CDR1 and CDR2 from the germline V gene are SQVTM and ANQGSEA. This CDR3 is built from 14 residues. The V gene lost 1 base and the J gene lost 2 bases, with 10 bases spanning the gap. CDR3 nucleotides: TGCAGCGTTGAAGGTACTAGGGTCACAGATACGCAGTATTTT. Its protein is CSVEGTRVTDTQYF.

This chain links TRBV5-1 with TRBJ1-1; D is unresolved. Per germline, CDR1 SGHRS and CDR2 YFSETQ. The CDR3 covers 12 residues. V was clipped by 2 bases and J by 8 bases, with 10 bases between them. This CDR3 is CASSLRSGEAFF. The CDR3 DNA sequence: TGCGCCAGCAGCTTACGGTCGGGGGAAGCTTTCTTT.

V is TRBV4-1 and J is TRBJ1-5; D unclear. The CDR3 contains 15 residues. Germline lookup yields CDR1 MGHRA and CDR2 YSYEKL. The V end lost 4 bases, the J end lost 0 bases, and 10 bases lay between the germline ends. The CDR3 DNA reads as TGCGCCAGCAGCCTAGGACCCTATAGCAATCAGCCCCAGCATTTT. The encoded protein is CASSLGPYSNQPQHF.